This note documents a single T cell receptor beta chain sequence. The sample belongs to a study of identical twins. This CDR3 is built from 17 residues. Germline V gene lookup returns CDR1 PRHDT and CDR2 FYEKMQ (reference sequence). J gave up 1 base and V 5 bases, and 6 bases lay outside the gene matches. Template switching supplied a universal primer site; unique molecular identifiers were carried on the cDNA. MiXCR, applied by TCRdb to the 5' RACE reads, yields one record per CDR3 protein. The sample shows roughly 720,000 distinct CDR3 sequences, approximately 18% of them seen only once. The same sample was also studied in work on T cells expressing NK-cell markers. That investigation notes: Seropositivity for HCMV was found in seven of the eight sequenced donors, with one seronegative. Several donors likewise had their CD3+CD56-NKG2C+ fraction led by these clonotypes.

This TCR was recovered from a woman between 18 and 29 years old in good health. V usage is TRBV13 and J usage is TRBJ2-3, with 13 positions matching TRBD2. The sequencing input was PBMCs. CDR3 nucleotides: TGTGCCAGCAGCCTCGGACTAGCGGGGGCCGGCACAGATACGCAGTATTTT. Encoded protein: CASSLGLAGAGTDTQYF.